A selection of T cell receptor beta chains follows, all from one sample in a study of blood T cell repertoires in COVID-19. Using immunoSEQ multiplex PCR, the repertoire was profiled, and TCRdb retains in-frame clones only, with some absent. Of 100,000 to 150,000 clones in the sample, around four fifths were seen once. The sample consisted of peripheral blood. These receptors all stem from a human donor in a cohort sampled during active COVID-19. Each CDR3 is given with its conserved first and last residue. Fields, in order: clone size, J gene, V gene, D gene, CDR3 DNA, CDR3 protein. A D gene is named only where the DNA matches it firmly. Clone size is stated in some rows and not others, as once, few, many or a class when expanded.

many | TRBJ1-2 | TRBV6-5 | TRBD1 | TGTGCCAGCAGTTACTCATTCAGGGGGCAAGGTGGCTACACCTTC | CASSYSFRGQGGYTF
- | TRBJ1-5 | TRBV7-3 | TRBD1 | TGTGCCAGCAGCTCTACAGGGGGCGGACAGCCCCAGCATTTT | CASSSTGGGQPQHF
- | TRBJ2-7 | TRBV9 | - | TGTGCCAGCAACCCAGCGGGCGGCGAGCAGTACTTC | CASNPAGGEQYF
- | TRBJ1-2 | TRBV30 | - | TGTGCCTGGAGTCCCGACACTCTGGGTAACTATGGCTACACCTTC | CAWSPDTLGNYGYTF
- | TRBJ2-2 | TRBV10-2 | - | TGCGCCAGCAGTGAGTCGAGCACCGGGGAGCTGTTTTTT | CASSESSTGELFF
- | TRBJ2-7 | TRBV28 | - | TGTGCCAGCAGTTTGCTAACCTACGAGCAGTACTTC | CASSLLTYEQYF
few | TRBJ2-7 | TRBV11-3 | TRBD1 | TGTGCCAGCAGCCGGGGGCAGGGGGCACGCGAGCAGTACTTC | CASSRGQGAREQYF
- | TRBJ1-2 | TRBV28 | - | TGTGCCAGCGGGCCCGCGAAAGGGGTAGTGAGGGGCTACACCTTC | CASGPAKGVVRGYTF
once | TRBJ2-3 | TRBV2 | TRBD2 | TGTGCCAGCAGTAACCGAGCGGGGGGGGCAGATACGCAGTATTTT | CASSNRAGGADTQYF
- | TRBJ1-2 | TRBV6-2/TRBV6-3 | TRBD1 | TGTGCCAGCAGACCTACAGGGGGAAGATACTATGGCTACACCTTC | CASRPTGGRYYGYTF
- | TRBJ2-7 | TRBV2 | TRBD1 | TGTGCCAGCAGAGGACAGGTGGCCGGCGAGCAGTACTTC | CASRGQVAGEQYF
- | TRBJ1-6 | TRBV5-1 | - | TGCGCCAGCAGCTTGGCGGGACTCAATTCACCCCTCCACTTT | CASSLAGLNSPLHF
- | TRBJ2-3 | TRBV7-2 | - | TGTGCCAGCAGCTTAGCGGGGGGTTTCACAGATACGCAGTATTTT | CASSLAGGFTDTQYF
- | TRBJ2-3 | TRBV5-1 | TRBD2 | TGCGCCAGCACCCTTAGCGGGACCCCCGGGGATGCGCAGTATTTT | CASTLSGTPGDAQYF
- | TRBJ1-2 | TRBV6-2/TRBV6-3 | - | TGTGCCAGCAGTTACCTCGACAGGTTTGGCTACACCTTC | CASSYLDRFGYTF
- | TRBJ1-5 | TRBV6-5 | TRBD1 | TGTGCCAGTAGGACAGGGGTCAATCAGCCCCAGCATTTT | CASRTGVNQPQHF
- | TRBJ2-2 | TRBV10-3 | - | TGTGCCATCAAAGACAGAGCGAACACCGGGGAGCTGTTTTTT | CAIKDRANTGELFF
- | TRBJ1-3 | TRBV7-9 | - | TGTGCCAGCAGCCCCCAGGTCGGCTCTGGAAACACCATATATTTT | CASSPQVGSGNTIYF
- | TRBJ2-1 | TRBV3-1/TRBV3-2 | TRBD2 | TGTGCCTCCGGATTTGGGACTAGAAAGTTCTTC | CASGFGTRKFF
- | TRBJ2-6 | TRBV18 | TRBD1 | TGTGCCAGCACGACAGGGTTCCTACCCTCTGGGGCCAACGTCCTGACTTTC | CASTTGFLPSGANVLTF
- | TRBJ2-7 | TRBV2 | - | TGTGCCAGCCAGAATGAGGGGGACGGGGAGCAATACTTC | CASQNEGDGEQYF
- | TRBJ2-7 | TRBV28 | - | TGTGCCAGCAGAAAGGACAGCCCTCTCTACGAGCAGTACTTC | CASRKDSPLYEQYF
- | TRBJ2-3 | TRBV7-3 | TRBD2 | TGTGCCAGCAGCTTATACGGGACTACTAACACAGATACGCAGTATTTT | CASSLYGTTNTDTQYF
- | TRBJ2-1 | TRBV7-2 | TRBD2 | TGTGCCAGCAGCACCTGGACTAGCAGTACCTACAATGAGCAGTTCTTC | CASSTWTSSTYNEQFF
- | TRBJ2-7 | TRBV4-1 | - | TGCGCCAGCAGCCAAGGGGGGCAGGATAGCGTGTACGAGCAGTACTTC | CASSQGGQDSVYEQYF
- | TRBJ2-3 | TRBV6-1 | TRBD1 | TGTGCCAGCAGTGTGTTTGGGACAGGGGGGCGAGCAGATACGCAGTATTTT | CASSVFGTGGRADTQYF
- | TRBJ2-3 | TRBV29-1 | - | TGCAGCGTTGAAGGGGCGACAGATACGCAGTATTTT | CSVEGATDTQYF
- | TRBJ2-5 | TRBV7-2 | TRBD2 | TGTGCCAGCAGCCTACTAGCGGGGTTACAAGAGACCCAGTACTTC | CASSLLAGLQETQYF
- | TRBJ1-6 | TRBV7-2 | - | TGTGCCAGCAGCCCGAACGGAGGGTGGAATTCACCCCTCCACTTT | CASSPNGGWNSPLHF
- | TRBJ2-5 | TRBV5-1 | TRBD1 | TGCGCCAGCAGCTTGGGGGACAGGGGGATGAGTCTTCAATCGGAGACCCAGTACTTC | CASSLGDRGMSLQSETQYF
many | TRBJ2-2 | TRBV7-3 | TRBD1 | TGTGCCAGCAGCGCCACGGGCGGACAGGGATTCGGCACCGGGGAGCTGTTTTTT | CASSATGGQGFGTGELFF
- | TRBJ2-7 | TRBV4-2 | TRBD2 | TGTGCCAGCAGCCAAGAATATACTAGCGGGGGACGATCTACCGACGAGCAGTACTTC | CASSQEYTSGGRSTDEQYF
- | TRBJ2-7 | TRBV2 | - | TGTGCCAGCAGTGATACCGGCCCTACTACGAAGCAGTACTTC | CASSDTGPTTKQYF
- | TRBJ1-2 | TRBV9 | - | TGTGCCAGCAGCGTAGATCCCCTTAACTATGGCTACACCTTC | CASSVDPLNYGYTF
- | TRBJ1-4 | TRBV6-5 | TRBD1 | TGTGCCAGCAGAAAAGGGGGCTACAATAATGAAAAACTGTTTTTT | CASRKGGYNNEKLFF
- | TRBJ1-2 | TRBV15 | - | TGTGCCACCAGCATATACAGGGATGGCTACACCTTC | CATSIYRDGYTF
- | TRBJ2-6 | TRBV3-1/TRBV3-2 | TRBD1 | TGTGCCAGCAGCCAAGGGACAGGGACTGGGGCCAACGTCCTGACTTTC | CASSQGTGTGANVLTF
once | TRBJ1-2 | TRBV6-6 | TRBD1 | TGTGCCAGCAGTTACGCACCCGGACAGGGATATGGCTACACCTTC | CASSYAPGQGYGYTF
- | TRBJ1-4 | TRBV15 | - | TGTGCCACCAGCAGAGGGGGGGATATCGATGAAAAACTGTTTTTT | CATSRGGDIDEKLFF
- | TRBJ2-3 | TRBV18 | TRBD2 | TGTGCCAGCTCACGTTTAGCGGGAGAGAGCACAGATACGCAGTATTTT | CASSRLAGESTDTQYF
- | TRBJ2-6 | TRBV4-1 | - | TGCGCCAGCAGCCAAGAGCCCGGGGGTGCTGGGGCCAACGTCCTGACTTTC | CASSQEPGGAGANVLTF
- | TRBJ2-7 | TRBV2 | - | TGTGCCAGCAGTGCGGGGGAACGGGAGGAGCAGTACTTC | CASSAGEREEQYF
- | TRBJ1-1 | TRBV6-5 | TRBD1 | TGTGCCAGCCGGAAAGTCCAGGGGGGAACTGAAGCTTTCTTT | CASRKVQGGTEAFF
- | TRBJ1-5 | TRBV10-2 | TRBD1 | TGCGCCAGCAGTGACCGGACAGGGGGGCATCAGCCCCAGCATTTT | CASSDRTGGHQPQHF
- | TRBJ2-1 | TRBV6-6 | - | TGTGCCAGCAGTTACCCAGGTGGGGGGTCCTACAATGAGCAGTTCTTC | CASSYPGGGSYNEQFF
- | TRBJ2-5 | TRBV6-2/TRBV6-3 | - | TGTGCCAGCAGTTACTCGGTCAGCCGGGACTCCTCGTACTTC | CASSYSVSRDSSYF
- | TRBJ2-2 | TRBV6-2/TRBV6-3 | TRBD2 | TGTGCCAGCAGCATGGGACTATTTAACCCCGGGGAGCTGTTTTTT | CASSMGLFNPGELFF
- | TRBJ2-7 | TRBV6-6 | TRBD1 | TGTGCCAGCAGTCCGACAGGGGGCTTCTCCTACGAGCAGTACTTC | CASSPTGGFSYEQYF
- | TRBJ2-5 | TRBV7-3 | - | TGTGCCAGCAGCGCTTTGGTCGGAGAGACCCAGTACTTC | CASSALVGETQYF
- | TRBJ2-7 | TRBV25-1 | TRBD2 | TGTGCCAGCAGTCAGGCTAGCGGAAACACCGAGCAGTACTTC | CASSQASGNTEQYF
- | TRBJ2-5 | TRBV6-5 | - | TGTGCCAGCAGGCCGTCGGAGGGAATGGGAGAGACCCAGTACTTC | CASRPSEGMGETQYF
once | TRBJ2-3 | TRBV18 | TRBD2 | TGTGCCAGCTCACGCACGTCGGCGGGAGGCACAGATACGCAGTATTTT | CASSRTSAGGTDTQYF
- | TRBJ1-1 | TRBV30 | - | TGTGCCTGGAACTCGAACACTGAAGCTTTCTTT | CAWNSNTEAFF
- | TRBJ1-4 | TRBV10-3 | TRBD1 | TGTGCCATCAGGGAAGACAGGGGCGATGAAAAACTGTTTTTT | CAIREDRGDEKLFF
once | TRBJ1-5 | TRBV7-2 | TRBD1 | TGTGCCAGCAGTTGGGACAGGGGGATCTATCAGCCCCAGCATTTT | CASSWDRGIYQPQHF
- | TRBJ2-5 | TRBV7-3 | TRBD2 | TGTGCCAGCAGCTTAGCCGGGACTAGCGGCCAAGAGACCCAGTACTTC | CASSLAGTSGQETQYF
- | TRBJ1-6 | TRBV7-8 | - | TGTGCCAGCAGCTTAAGTCGGGTGCCCAATTCACCCCTCCACTTT | CASSLSRVPNSPLHF